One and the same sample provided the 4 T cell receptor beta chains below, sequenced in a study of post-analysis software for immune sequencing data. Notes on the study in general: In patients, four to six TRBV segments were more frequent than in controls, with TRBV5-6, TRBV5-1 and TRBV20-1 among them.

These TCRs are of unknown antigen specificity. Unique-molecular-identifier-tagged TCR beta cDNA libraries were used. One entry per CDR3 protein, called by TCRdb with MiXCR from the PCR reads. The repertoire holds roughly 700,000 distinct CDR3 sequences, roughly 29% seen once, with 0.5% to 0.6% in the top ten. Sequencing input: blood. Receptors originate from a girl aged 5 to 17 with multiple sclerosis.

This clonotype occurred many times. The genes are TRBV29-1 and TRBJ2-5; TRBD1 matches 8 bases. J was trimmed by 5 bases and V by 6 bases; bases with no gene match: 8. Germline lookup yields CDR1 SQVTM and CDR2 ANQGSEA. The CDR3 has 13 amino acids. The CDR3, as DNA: TGCAGCGTAACAACAGGGGGAATGGAGACCCAGTACTTC. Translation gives CSVTTGGMETQYF. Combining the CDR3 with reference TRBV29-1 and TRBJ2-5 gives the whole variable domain SAVISQKPSRDICQRGTSLTIQCQVDSQVTMMFWYRQQPGQSLTLIATANQGSEATYESGFVIDKFPISRPNLTFSTLTVSNMSPEDSSIYLCSVTTGGMETQYFGPGTRLLVL.

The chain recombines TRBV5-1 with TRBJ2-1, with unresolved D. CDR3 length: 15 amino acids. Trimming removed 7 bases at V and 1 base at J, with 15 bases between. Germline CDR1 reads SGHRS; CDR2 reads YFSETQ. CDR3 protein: CASAPLGMSYNEQFF. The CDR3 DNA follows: TGCGCCAGCGCCCCCCTGGGGATGTCCTACAATGAGCAGTTCTTC.

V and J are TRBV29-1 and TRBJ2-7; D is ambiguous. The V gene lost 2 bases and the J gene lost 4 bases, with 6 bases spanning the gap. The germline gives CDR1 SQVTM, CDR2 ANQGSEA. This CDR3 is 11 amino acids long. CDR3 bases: TGCAGCGTTGAATTGGAATACGAGCAGTACTTC. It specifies CSVELEYEQYF.

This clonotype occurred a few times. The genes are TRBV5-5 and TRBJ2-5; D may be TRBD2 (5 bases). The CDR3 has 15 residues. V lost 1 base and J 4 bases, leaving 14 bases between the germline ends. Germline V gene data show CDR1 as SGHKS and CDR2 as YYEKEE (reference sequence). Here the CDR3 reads CASSLSTGMGETQYF. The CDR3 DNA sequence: TGTGCCAGCAGCTTGTCTACGGGGATGGGAGAGACCCAGTACTTC.